This T cell receptor beta chain derives from a study of T cells after yellow fever vaccination. This clonotype was seen only a few times. Each CDR3 protein gets one entry after TCRdb re-called the 5' RACE reads with MiXCR. The table shows 300,000 to 350,000 distinct CDR3 sequences, with roughly 7.5% occurring only once. The sample in question was PBMCs, obtained 35 to 50 days after the first yellow fever vaccination. This receptor was obtained from a man aged 18-30 years who received the YFV17D yellow fever vaccine.

CDR3 DNA: TGTGCCAGCAGTCGAATTGTCGACAGTGTGAACACTGAAGCTTTCTTT. As protein: CASSRIVDSVNTEAFF. This rearrangement joins TRBV6-1 to TRBJ1-1; the D gene is possibly TRBD1 (5 bases). CDR3 size: 16 residues. Germline assignment: CDR1 MNHNS and CDR2 SASEGT. V lost 5 bases, J lost 0 bases, and 16 bases lay in between.